This TCR beta chain originates from a study of CD4+ T cells in melanoma. General study results and limits: Diverse differentiation states were reported for melanoma neoantigen-specific CD4+ T cells.

The V and J ends lost 3 bases and 8 bases, in that order; junction bases with no gene match: 6. CDR3 size: 14 residues. The germline gives CDR1 MNHEY, CDR2 SMNVEV (reference sequence). A word on this clone: What it binds is not known.

Repertoires were generated with immunoSEQ multiplex PCR, while TCRdb's copy carries only in-frame clones and drops some. The sample shows around 100,000 clones, around 92% of them seen only once. Sequencing input: peripheral blood. This TCR was recovered from a human donor with melanoma. The chain links TRBV27 to TRBJ1-2; 10 nucleotides line up with TRBD1. The CDR3 spells CASSFTGQGMGYTF. The DNA for the CDR3 is TGTGCCAGCAGTTTTACGGGACAGGGGATGGGCTACACCTTC.